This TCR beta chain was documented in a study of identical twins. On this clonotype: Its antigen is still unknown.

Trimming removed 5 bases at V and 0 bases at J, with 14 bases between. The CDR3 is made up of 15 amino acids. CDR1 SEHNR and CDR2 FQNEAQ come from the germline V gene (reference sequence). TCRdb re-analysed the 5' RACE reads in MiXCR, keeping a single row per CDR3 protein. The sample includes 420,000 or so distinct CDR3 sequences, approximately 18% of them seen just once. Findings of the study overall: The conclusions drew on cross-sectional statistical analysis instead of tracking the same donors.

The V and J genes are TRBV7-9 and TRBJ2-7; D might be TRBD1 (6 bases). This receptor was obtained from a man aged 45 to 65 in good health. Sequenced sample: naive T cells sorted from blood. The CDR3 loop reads CASSARQVPSYEQYF. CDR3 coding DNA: TGTGCCAGCAGCGCGAGACAGGTCCCCTCCTACGAGCAGTACTTC.